The 19 T cell receptor beta chains below all came from one sample that was sequenced in a study of vaccination and CD4 T cells after COVID-19. Described treatment: roughly 10-day PBMC culture with coronavirus spike peptide pools or control peptides (ViraFEST assay). The antigens of these receptors remain unknown. The assay that was used to sequence DNA from cultured CD4+ T cells was the Oncomine TCR Beta short-read assay. TCRdb itself ran the PCR reads through MiXCR, one entry per CDR3 protein. The table lists some 13,000 distinct CDR3 sequences, roughly 73% of them singletons. Specimen: CD4+ T cells from blood, cultured in vitro. The origin of the receptors is a human donor who had recovered from COVID-19.

This clonotype appeared a few times. J is TRBJ1-1 and V is TRBV20-1; no clear D. There are 13 residues in the CDR3. CDR1 and CDR2 (germline): DFQATT, SNEGSKA (reference sequence). V was clipped by 2 bases and J by 0 bases, with 7 bases between them. Written as DNA, the CDR3 is TGCAGTGCTAGACAGGATATGAACACTGAAGCTTTCTTT. It translates to CSARQDMNTEAFF.

This chain links TRBV20-1 with TRBJ1-4; no clear D. V was cut by 2 bases and J by 8 bases, with 12 bases left in between. Germline V gene lookup returns CDR1 DFQATT and CDR2 SNEGSKA (reference sequence). The CDR3 covers 13 residues. In DNA, the CDR3 is TGCAGTGCTAGATCCAGGACTGGGGAAAAACTGTTTTTT. Protein product: CSARSRTGEKLFF.

The gene calls are TRBV6-2 or TRBV6-3 and TRBJ1-5; no clear D gene. Germline V lookup: CDR1 MNHEY, CDR2 SVGEGT. The CDR3 runs 14 residues. V dropped 5 bases and J dropped 7 bases, with 15 bases sitting between them. The CDR3 sequence: CASSGWWNRQPQHF. The CDR3 DNA reads as TGTGCCAGCAGTGGGTGGTGGAATCGCCAGCCCCAGCATTTT.

This chain links TRBV11-1 with TRBJ2-5, with D unclear. CDR1 is SGHAT and CDR2 is FQDESV in the germline V gene (reference sequence). V was cut by 3 bases and J by 1 base, with 12 bases left in between. The CDR3 is 15 residues long. The CDR3 DNA reads TGTGCCAGCAGCTTGGGGTGGCAGGCCCAAGAGACCCAGTACTTC. Translating gives CASSLGWQAQETQYF.

The chain joins TRBV28 to TRBJ1-2; D is possibly TRBD1 (5 bases). CDR3 length: 12 residues. Germline assignment: CDR1 MDHEN and CDR2 SYDVKM. Trimming took off 5 bases at V and 7 bases at J, with 11 bases between the two ends. The CDR3 coding sequence is TGTGCCAGCAGTCTCCTGGGGCTTGGCTACACCTTC. Translated, it gives CASSLLGLGYTF.

The chain has TRBV6-5 and TRBJ2-7; no clear D. V dropped 2 bases and J dropped 3 bases, with 8 bases sitting between them. The CDR3 contains 13 residues. Germline V gives CDR1 MNHEY, CDR2 SVGAGI. CDR3 nucleotide sequence: TGTGCCAGCAGTTACAAACAGTTCTACGAGCAGTACTTC. Protein sequence: CASSYKQFYEQYF.

The sample holds one count of this clonotype. The chain is built from TRBV27 and TRBJ2-3; D is undetermined. CDR1 and CDR2 (germline): MNHEY, SMNVEV (reference sequence). The CDR3 has 13 amino acids. V dropped 3 bases and J dropped 3 bases, with 7 bases sitting between them. The CDR3 DNA reads as TGTGCCAGCAGTTTTCCCGGGACAGATACGCAGTATTTT. This codes for CASSFPGTDTQYF.

The V and J genes are TRBV7-3 and TRBJ2-5; D ambiguous. Trimming cost V 5 bases and J 5 bases, with 12 bases left between them. Per the germline V gene, CDR1 is SGHTA and CDR2 is FQGTGA. The CDR3 length is 13 residues. CDR3: CASSRDRLETQYF. CDR3 nucleotide sequence: TGTGCCAGCAGCCGAGATCGGTTGGAGACCCAGTACTTC.

V gene TRBV7-2 combines with J gene TRBJ1-1; D unclear. CDR1 and CDR2 from the germline V gene are SGHTA and FQGNSA. V was pared by 0 bases and J by 0 bases, with 2 bases between. The CDR3 length is 13 residues. For the CDR3, the DNA is TGTGCCAGCAGCTTAGCTCTGAACACTGAAGCTTTCTTT. Its translation: CASSLALNTEAFF.

This clonotype was observed once. V usage is TRBV6-1 and J usage is TRBJ2-5, with 8 positions matching TRBD2. Germline CDR1 is MNHNS and CDR2 is SASEGT. J was trimmed by 4 bases and V by 6 bases; bases with no gene match: 16. This CDR3 region has 17 residues. The CDR3 DNA follows: TGTGCCAGCAGCCCCAGGTCGGGGGGGGTTTATCGAGAGACCCAGTACTTC. It codes for CASSPRSGGVYRETQYF.

This clonotype was observed once. CDR3 DNA: TGTGCCAGTAGTATTCAAGAGCAGGGGGATACTAATCAGCCCCAGCATTTT. Its translation: CASSIQEQGDTNQPQHF. This chain joins TRBV19 and TRBJ1-5; 7 bases are shared with TRBD1. Germline V CDR1 and CDR2: LNHDA, SQIVND (reference sequence). The CDR3 runs to 17 residues. V lost 3 bases to trimming and J lost 4 bases; unmatched junction nucleotides: 12. The entire variable domain, with the rest obtained from reference TRBV19 and TRBJ1-5, is as follows: DGGITQSPKYLFRKEGQNVTLSCEQNLNHDAMYWYRQDPGQGLRLIYYSQIVNDFQKGDIAEGYSVSREKKESFPLTVTSAQKNPTAFYLCASSIQEQGDTNQPQHFGDGTRLSIL.

The chain links TRBV20-1 to TRBJ2-7; D possibly corresponds to TRBD2 (6 bases). The CDR3 is 14 residues long. CDR1 is DFQATT, CDR2 SNEGSKA, per germline (reference sequence). The V end lost 0 bases, the J end lost 4 bases, and 13 bases lay between the germline ends. CDR3 in amino acids: CSARDSGLAYEQYF. For the CDR3, the DNA is TGCAGTGCTAGAGATTCCGGCCTAGCGTACGAGCAGTACTTC.

This clonotype was seen only once. The chain links TRBV6-4 to TRBJ1-2, with 7 bases that match TRBD1. The germline V gene has CDR1 MRHNA and CDR2 SNTAGT. Trimming removed 5 bases from V and 8 bases from J; junction bases left unmatched: 11. CDR3 length: 14 residues. CDR3 sequence reads: CASSITGTATGYTF. The CDR3 bases are TGTGCCAGCAGTATCACCGGGACAGCGACGGGCTACACCTTC.

The chain is built from TRBV15 and TRBJ2-2; D unresolved. The CDR3 consists of 15 residues. V was cut by 2 bases and J by 1 base, with 8 bases left in between. The germline V gene encodes CDR1 LNHNV and CDR2 YYDKDF (reference sequence). The chain's CDR3 is CATSRHSMNTGELFF. DNA of the CDR3: TGTGCCACCAGCAGACATTCCATGAACACCGGGGAGCTGTTTTTT.

The CDR3 sequence: CASSKNGIGEQYF. The CDR3 DNA sequence: TGTGCCAGCAGCAAGAATGGGATCGGTGAGCAGTACTTC. This rearrangement joins TRBV21-1 to TRBJ2-7. TRBV21-1 is deemed a pseudogene. The CDR3 consists of 13 residues.

This clonotype was seen only once. The J gene is TRBJ2-7, the V gene TRBV27; D is unclear. Germline CDR1 MNHEY, CDR2 SMNVEV (reference sequence). The V end was cut by 10 bases, the J end by 0 bases, with 13 bases between. The CDR3 has 13 residues. CDR3 DNA: TGTGCCACCCAGTTGGGGATCTCCTACGAGCAGTACTTC. Protein product: CATQLGISYEQYF.

This clonotype occurred a few times. V and J are TRBV20-1 and TRBJ1-5, with 11 nucleotides matching TRBD1. V lost 5 bases, J lost 7 bases, and 7 bases stayed unmatched. From germline, CDR1 is DFQATT and CDR2 SNEGSKA (reference sequence). The CDR3 length is 14 residues. CDR3 amino acids: CSAARDRGEQPQHF. The CDR3 coding sequence is TGCAGTGCTGCCCGGGACAGGGGGGAACAGCCCCAGCATTTT.

In DNA, the CDR3 is TGTGCCAGCAGCTTAGGAAGGAACACTGAAGCTTTCTTT. Residues: CASSLGRNTEAFF. The genes are TRBV7-6 and TRBJ1-1, with D hard to call. The V end was cut by 1 base, the J end by 1 base, with 4 bases between. Germline V gene data show CDR1 as SGHVS and CDR2 as FNYEAQ. This CDR3 is 13 amino acids long.

The rearrangement joins TRBV6-1 to TRBJ1-2; 7 bases are a match to TRBD1. CDR3 length: 14 residues. J gave up 2 bases and V 5 bases, and 5 bases lay outside the gene matches. The germline V gene encodes CDR1 MNHNS and CDR2 SASEGT. CDR3 DNA: TGTGCCAGCAGTCCGCGGGACAGCAACTATGGCTACACCTTC. Translated: CASSPRDSNYGYTF.